This TCR beta chain was recorded in a study of PD-L1 blockade in urothelial cancer. For the study at large: At 3 weeks after treatment start (second dose) and again at 6 weeks, blood was analyzed. A median approximately 150,000 T cells were found in blood samples.

This sample's time point: pretreatment peripheral blood. Data came from immunoSEQ multiplex PCR; TCRdb stores just in-frame clones and leaves some out. Of tens of thousands of clones in the sample, roughly 80% were seen once. The CDR3 totals 15 residues. Germline loops: CDR1 SGHRS, CDR2 YFSETQ. The ends lost 5 bases at V and 0 bases at J; junction bases unmatched: 4. The clonotype originates from a man between 65 and 85 years old with urothelial cancer. Sequencing used PBMCs, obtained around atezolizumab (anti-PD-L1) treatment. This chain connects TRBV5-1 to TRBJ2-2; TRBD1 matches 7 bases. Written as DNA, the CDR3 is TGCGCCAGCAGTTGGGACAGCGCGAACACCGGGGAGCTGTTTTTT. Its protein product is CASSWDSANTGELFF. Together with reference TRBV5-1 and TRBJ2-2, the CDR3 gives the full variable domain: KAGVTQTPRYLIKTRGQQVTLSCSPISGHRSVSWYQQTPGQGLQFLFEYFSETQRNKGNFPGRFSGRQFSNSRSEMNVSTLELGDSALYLCASSWDSANTGELFFGEGSRLTVL.